Given below is one TCR beta chain in context. The sample belongs to a study of shared T cell receptors in the human thymus. TCRdb's copy holds only in-frame clones and misses some; the assay was immunoSEQ multiplex PCR. Here the sample spans some 700,000 clones, roughly 90% being singletons. This CDR3 comprises 14 residues. Deletions cut 4 bases from V and 0 bases from J, with 12 bases between. Germline V lookup: CDR1 SQVTM, CDR2 ANQGSEA. The same sample was also used in a study of human thymus T cells. That study reports: Corrective cardiac surgery supplied the resected thymus tissue. Thymic and blood repertoires showed apparently biased V and J gene usage. Related work found strong thymic repertoire overlap between unrelated individuals.

Sequencing was performed on thymocytes. The rearrangement uses TRBV29-1 and TRBJ1-2; D unresolved. The origin of this receptor is a boy under two years old with a congenital heart defect. CDR3 protein: CSVAPGRPNYGYTF. CDR3 bases: TGCAGCGTTGCCCCTGGCAGGCCTAACTATGGCTACACCTTC.